The clone carrying this T cell receptor beta chain was observed a single time. The repertoire was sequenced with immunoSEQ multiplex PCR; TCRdb's copy has only in-frame clones and lacks some. The table has 150,000 to 200,000 clones, approximately 90% seen once. This sample was included in a study of blood T cell repertoires in COVID-19. Study-wide background: Acute and convalescent COVID-19 samples came from the United States, Italy and Spain.

Trimming took off 8 bases at V and 3 bases at J, with 10 bases between the two ends. Germline loops: CDR1 LGHDT, CDR2 YNNKEL (reference sequence). The CDR3 is 12 residues long. The specimen was peripheral blood. This rearrangement joins TRBV3-1 (or the pseudogene TRBV3-2) to TRBJ1-1; TRBD1 is a possible D gene (5 bases). This clonotype was obtained from a woman aged 25 to 39 with acute or convalescent COVID-19. CDR3 sequence: CASRGGDTEAFF. The CDR3 DNA follows: TGTGCCAGCCGGGGGGGGGACACTGAAGCTTTCTTT.